The 27 T cell receptor beta chains in this list originate from one sample, sequenced in a study of cytomegalovirus exposure and HLA in healthy donors. In the PCR, 60 Vbeta and 13 Jbeta primers were used. The assay was immunoSEQ multiplex PCR, and TCRdb's table has in-frame clones only and misses some. The table includes 90,000 to 150,000 clones, under 85% detected once. Sequencing input: PBMCs. The receptors come from a man aged 40-49 years in good health and CMV-seropositive.

The V and J genes are TRBV1 and TRBJ2-2; TRBD2 is the table's D call, not checked against the DNA. TRBV1 is designated a pseudogene. The CDR3 loop spans 17 amino acids. This chain's CDR3 is CTSSQDRCRLHPGELFF. CDR3 bases: TGCACCAGCAGCCAAGATCGATGCCGACTACACCCCGGGGAGCTGTTTTTT.

This rearrangement joins TRBV28 to TRBJ1-1, with 9 positions matching TRBD1. The CDR3 sequence is 15 residues long. Germline V lookup: CDR1 MDHEN, CDR2 SYDVKM. V lost 4 bases, J lost 1 base, and 4 bases stayed unmatched. The CDR3 bases are TGTGCCAGCAGTTCATGGACAGGGGAGAACACTGAAGCTTTCTTT. Translating gives CASSSWTGENTEAFF. Supplemented by reference TRBV28 and TRBJ1-1, the full variable domain reads DVKVTQSSRYLVKRTGEKVFLECVQDMDHENMFWYRQDPGLGLRLIYFSYDVKMKEKGDIPEGYSVSREKKERFSLILESASTNQTSMYLCASSSWTGENTEAFFGQGTRLTVV.

The rearrangement uses TRBV18 and TRBJ1-5; 9 bases match TRBD1. From germline, CDR1 is KGHSH and CDR2 LQKENI. Trimming took 5 bases from V and 4 from J; bases not matched to a gene: 3. The CDR3 loop spans 14 amino acids. CDR3: CASSTDRGNQPQHF. The CDR3 DNA follows: TGTGCCAGCTCAACGGACAGGGGAAATCAGCCCCAGCATTTT.

The rearrangement links TRBV18 to TRBJ1-1; D is ambiguous. With 6 bases removed from V and 4 bases from J, the gap between germline ends came to 9 bases. The CDR3 is 12 residues long. Per germline, CDR1 KGHSH and CDR2 LQKENI. The CDR3 sequence is CASSTIGTEAFF. CDR3 DNA: TGTGCCAGCTCCACTATTGGCACTGAAGCTTTCTTT.

This rearrangement joins TRBV28 to TRBJ1-3; 7 bases are a match to TRBD1. V was pared by 8 bases and J by 4 bases, with 14 bases of the junction left unmatched. The CDR3 is 16 amino acids. The V gene's germline CDR1 is MDHEN and CDR2 SYDVKM. The DNA of the CDR3 is TGTGCCAGCGACGACATAGACAGGGATGTCGGAAACACCATATATTTT. Amino acid sequence: CASDDIDRDVGNTIYF.

The CDR3 coding sequence is TGCAGCGTGGCGAACAGGGGAGCTAACTATGGCTACACCTTC. It specifies CSVANRGANYGYTF. The chain employs TRBV29-1 and TRBJ1-2, with TRBD1 matching over 7 bases. The CDR3 has 14 amino acids. Germline V gene sequence: CDR1 SQVTM, CDR2 ANQGSEA. V shed 6 bases and J 0 bases; nucleotides not matched to a gene: 7.

This chain uses TRBV11-3 with TRBJ2-2; 9 nucleotides match TRBD2. Germline assignment: CDR1 SGHNT and CDR2 YENEEA. The CDR3 runs 18 residues. J gave up 5 bases and V 4 bases, and 14 bases lay outside the gene matches. In nucleotides, the CDR3 is TGTGCCAGCAGCTCCGGCGCCCTAGCGGGGATTGGGACCGGGGAGCTGTTTTTT. Translating it yields CASSSGALAGIGTGELFF.

The CDR3 spells CASSLTGQSYGYTF. In DNA form, the CDR3 reads TGTGCCAGCAGTTTGACAGGGCAGAGCTATGGCTACACCTTC. The V call is TRBV28, the J call TRBJ1-2, with TRBD1 matching over 7 bases. CDR1 and CDR2 (germline): MDHEN, SYDVKM. Unmatched junction bases numbered 5, after V lost 3 bases and J lost 4 bases. CDR3 size: 14 residues.

The chain recombines TRBV7-6 with TRBJ1-6; 8 bases are shared with TRBD1. Germline V lookup: CDR1 SGHVS, CDR2 FNYEAQ. The CDR3 totals 12 residues. J lost 6 bases, V lost 8 bases, and 0 bases had no gene match. DNA for the CDR3: TGTGCCAGCGGACAGGGTAATTCACCCCTCCACTTT. Encoded protein: CASGQGNSPLHF.

This clone came up a few times. The chain uses TRBV7-2 and TRBJ2-3; TRBD1 might be the D (5 bases). Germline CDR1 and CDR2: SGHTA and FQGNSA. Trimming pared 1 base from V and 0 bases from J, leaving 11 bases between. The CDR3 runs to 16 residues. CDR3 coding DNA: TGTGCCAGCAGCTTAGTGGGTCAGGGTAGCACAGATACGCAGTATTTT. Its protein is CASSLVGQGSTDTQYF.

The CDR3 coding sequence is TGTGCCAGCAGCCCGTATGCGGGGGGTATGTACGAGCAGTACTTC. Translating gives CASSPYAGGMYEQYF. V is TRBV11-2 and J is TRBJ2-7, with 8 bases matching TRBD2. The CDR3 sequence is 15 residues long. The germline gives CDR1 SGHAT, CDR2 FQNNGV. J lost 4 bases, V lost 5 bases, and 10 bases had no gene match.

The genes are TRBV16 and TRBJ1-4, with 8 bases matching TRBD1. The germline CDR1 and CDR2 sequences are KGHSY and FQNENV. This CDR3 is 14 amino acids long. J gave up 8 bases and V 4 bases, and 6 bases lay outside the gene matches. The CDR3 here is CASSLQQGDEKLFF. CDR3 coding DNA: TGTGCCAGCAGCCTGCAACAGGGGGACGAAAAACTGTTTTTT.

This clone was picked up a small number of times. CDR3 DNA: TGTGCCAGCAGTTACACCGGGACAGGGCTTGATTCACCCCTCCACTTT. Amino acid sequence: CASSYTGTGLDSPLHF. The chain joins TRBV6-5 to TRBJ1-6; 9 bases map to TRBD1. The junction had 7 bases not matched to a gene; V was cut back by 2 bases and J by 8 bases. CDR3 length: 16 amino acids. The germline gives CDR1 MNHEY, CDR2 SVGAGI.

J is TRBJ2-1 and V is TRBV6-6; perhaps TRBD2 as D (5 bases). V was trimmed by 7 bases and J by 3 bases, leaving 10 bases between them. CDR1 is MNHNY and CDR2 is SVGAGI in the germline V gene (reference sequence). The CDR3 length is 13 residues. The CDR3 is CASKGDIYNEQFF. CDR3 DNA sequence: TGTGCCAGCAAGGGAGATATCTACAATGAGCAGTTCTTC.

This chain connects TRBV2 to TRBJ2-5; D possibly corresponds to TRBD1 (6 bases). The ends were cut back, 5 bases at V and 2 bases at J, with 9 bases in the middle. The CDR3 consists of 13 residues. Per germline, CDR1 SNHLY and CDR2 FYNNEI. The CDR3 reads CASSKGVQETQYF. CDR3 nucleotides: TGTGCCAGCAGTAAGGGGGTACAAGAGACCCAGTACTTC. The whole variable domain, remainder taken from reference TRBV2 and TRBJ2-5, is EPEVTQTPSHQVTQMGQEVILRCVPISNHLYFYWYRQILGQKVEFLVSFYNNEISEKSEIFDDQFSVERPDGSNFTLKIRSTKLEDSAMYFCASSKGVQETQYFGPGTRLLVL.

The CDR3 is CASRLGQGHTEAFF. CDR3 coding DNA: TGTGCCAGCAGACTCGGACAGGGGCACACTGAAGCTTTCTTT. This chain joins TRBV2 and TRBJ1-1; 9 positions agree with TRBD1. The CDR3 extends over 14 amino acids. Germline V gives CDR1 SNHLY, CDR2 FYNNEI. The V segment lost 6 bases and the J segment 3 bases; nucleotides outside the gene matches: 5.

The chain carries TRBV10-3 and TRBJ1-5, with D hard to call. The CDR3 loop spans 15 amino acids. V was clipped by 10 bases and J by 5 bases, with 21 bases between them. CDR1 and CDR2 from the germline V gene are ENHRY and SYGVKD. Here the CDR3 reads CATARHRDDYQPQHF. As DNA, the CDR3 is TGTGCCACCGCGAGGCACCGGGATGATTATCAGCCCCAGCATTTT.

The chain carries TRBV30 and TRBJ2-3; 11 bases map to TRBD2. With 0 bases clipped from V and 8 bases from J, the junction kept 10 bases outside the gene matches. The V gene's germline CDR1 is GTSNPN and CDR2 SVGIG (reference sequence). CDR3 length: 16 residues. The CDR3 is CAWSVGLAGGSGTQYF. As DNA, the CDR3 is TGTGCCTGGAGTGTCGGGCTAGCGGGGGGCTCTGGTACGCAGTATTTT.

CDR3 sequence reads: CASSPGTGVNQPQHF. CDR3 in DNA: TGCGCCAGCAGCCCAGGGACAGGGGTAAACCAGCCCCAGCATTTT. The rearrangement joins TRBV5-1 to TRBJ1-5, with 10 bases aligning to TRBD1. This CDR3 spans 15 amino acids. Germline V gene sequence: CDR1 SGHRS, CDR2 YFSETQ. V trimming: 4 bases; J trimming: 7 bases; junction bases outside the gene matches: 8.

The chain is built from TRBV15 and TRBJ2-3; TRBD2 might be the D (6 bases). V lost 0 bases, J lost 6 bases, and 16 bases lay in between. The CDR3 covers 16 residues. CDR1 is LNHNV, CDR2 YYDKDF, per germline (reference sequence). For the CDR3, the DNA is TGTGCCACCAGCAGAGATTCCGGGGGAAGTAAGGATACGCAGTATTTT. It codes for CATSRDSGGSKDTQYF. Combining the CDR3 with reference TRBV15 and TRBJ2-3 gives the whole variable domain DAMVIQNPRYQVTQFGKPVTLSCSQTLNHNVMYWYQQKSSQAPKLLFHYYDKDFNNEADTPDNFQSRRPNTSFCFLDIRSPGLGDTAMYLCATSRDSGGSKDTQYFGPGTRLTVL.

The CDR3 reads CASSDSSLAGNSPLHF. In DNA, the CDR3 is TGTGCCAGCAGTGACTCGAGTCTGGCAGGAAATTCACCCCTCCACTTT. The chain couples TRBV6-4 to TRBJ1-6; D unresolved. The CDR3 is 16 amino acids. Deletions cut 0 bases from V and 7 bases from J, with 13 bases between. Germline V CDR1 and CDR2: MRHNA, SNTAGT.

The genes are TRBV15 and TRBJ2-4, with D perhaps TRBD1 (5 bases). In germline, CDR1 is LNHNV, CDR2 YYDKDF (reference sequence). The CDR3 extends over 14 amino acids. V lost 0 bases and J lost 12, with 15 bases in between. For the CDR3, the DNA is TGTGCCACCAGCAGAGATCAGGAAGCTGACAGTCAGTACTTC. Protein: CATSRDQEADSQYF. The full variable domain, rest sourced from reference TRBV15 and TRBJ2-4, is DAMVIQNPRYQVTQFGKPVTLSCSQTLNHNVMYWYQQKSSQAPKLLFHYYDKDFNNEADTPDNFQSRRPNTSFCFLDIRSPGLGDTAMYLCATSRDQEADSQYFGAGTRLSVL.

The DNA for the CDR3 is TGTGCCAGCAGGCCACCGGGACAGGGGGCTGGAAACACCATATATTTT. This codes for CASRPPGQGAGNTIYF. The chain links TRBV12-1 to TRBJ1-3; the table's TRBD1 call for D was not verified on the DNA. TRBV12-1 is tagged as a pseudogene. CDR3 length: 16 residues.

The chain uses TRBV7-2 and TRBJ2-1; TRBD2 matches at 11 bases. The CDR3 extends over 18 amino acids. Trimming took 5 bases from V and 3 from J; bases not matched to a gene: 12. Germline lookup yields CDR1 SGHTA and CDR2 FQGNSA. CDR3 DNA sequence: TGTGCCAGCAGCCAACAAACGGCTAGCGGGGGGCTCTACAATGAGCAGTTCTTC. It is translated as CASSQQTASGGLYNEQFF.

The rearrangement uses TRBV9 and TRBJ1-3; 8 bases agree with TRBD1. The CDR3 runs 17 residues. Germline V lookup: CDR1 SGDLS, CDR2 YYNGEE. J lost 7 bases, V lost 3 bases, and 15 bases had no gene match. CDR3 sequence reads: CASSGNPTWTGRNTIYF. In DNA form, the CDR3 reads TGTGCCAGCAGCGGAAACCCTACCTGGACAGGGAGGAACACCATATATTTT.

The rearrangement links TRBV7-9 to TRBJ2-7; TRBD2 matches 10 bases. The CDR3 covers 16 residues. Germline loops: CDR1 SEHNR, CDR2 FQNEAQ (reference sequence). Trimming at V came to 4 bases and at J to 3 bases, leaving 9 bases not matched to a gene. The CDR3 sequence: CASSSLGAGGNYEQYF. For the CDR3, the DNA is TGTGCCAGCAGCTCATTAGGAGCGGGGGGGAACTACGAGCAGTACTTC.

The chain uses TRBV7-2 and TRBJ2-5; tentatively, D is TRBD2 (6 bases). V lost 3 bases and J lost 5, with 10 bases in between. The CDR3 is 13 residues long. Germline V lookup: CDR1 SGHTA, CDR2 FQGNSA. CDR3 DNA: TGTGCCAGCAGCTTCCGACGGGGGGAGACCCAGTACTTC. Encoded protein: CASSFRRGETQYF.